The present entry profiles one T cell receptor beta chain with its context. What it recognizes is unknown. Primers for the PCR totalled 60 Vbeta and 13 Jbeta. Method: immunoSEQ multiplex PCR; TCRdb's copy keeps in-frame clones and lacks some. The sample lists about 94,000 clones; 70% to 85% were seen once. This record comes from a study of cytomegalovirus exposure and HLA in healthy donors. General observations from the study: Later on, an analysis tied approximately 17,000 TCR beta sequences to HLA alleles at 0.05 false discovery rate. The study found most TCR sequences rare, yet found some public TCRs in many donors. In an earlier analysis, productive rearrangement rates for most beta V segments clustered near 87% or 30%.

Trimming took 6 bases from V and 4 from J; bases not matched to a gene: 5. The germline V gene encodes CDR1 MNHNY and CDR2 SVGAGI (reference sequence). The CDR3 extends over 14 amino acids. This TCR derives from a human donor in good health. The sequencing input was PBMCs. This sequence joins TRBV6-6 and TRBJ2-3; 9 nucleotides match TRBD1. Here the CDR3 DNA reads TGTGCCAGCAGGGGACAGGGTGGCCCAGATACGCAGTATTTT. It translates to CASRGQGGPDTQYF.